Shown below are 10 T cell receptor beta chains from a single sample sequenced in a study of cytomegalovirus exposure and HLA in healthy donors. In the PCR, 60 Vbeta and 13 Jbeta primers were used. The data were produced by immunoSEQ multiplex PCR, yet TCRdb's version contains in-frame clones alone and is incomplete. The sample has 200,000 to 250,000 clones, roughly 82% seen once. Sequenced: PBMCs. Receptor source: a woman aged 40-49 years in good health and CMV-seropositive.

The rearrangement uses TRBV2 and TRBJ2-5; tentatively, D is TRBD2 (6 bases). The CDR3 is 15 amino acids. Germline-derived CDR1 and CDR2 are SNHLY and FYNNEI. V was pared by 7 bases and J by 3 bases, with 18 bases between. CDR3 nucleotide sequence: TGTGCCAGCATTCGACTGGGGACTCGAGAAGAGACCCAGTACTTC. Translation gives CASIRLGTREETQYF. The full variable domain, its missing parts supplied by reference TRBV2 and TRBJ2-5, is EPEVTQTPSHQVTQMGQEVILRCVPISNHLYFYWYRQILGQKVEFLVSFYNNEISEKSEIFDDQFSVERPDGSNFTLKIRSTKLEDSAMYFCASIRLGTREETQYFGPGTRLLVL.

V is TRBV4-3 and J is TRBJ2-7; TRBD2 agrees at 13 bases. The CDR3 runs to 17 residues. Germline V gene sequence: CDR1 LGHNA, CDR2 YSLEER. Unmatched junction bases numbered 11, after V lost 4 bases and J lost 5 bases. The CDR3 coding sequence is TGCGCCAGCAGCCTTAGCTTTGGACTAGCGGGAGTTAACGAGCAGTACTTC. Residues: CASSLSFGLAGVNEQYF.

The chain carries TRBV7-2 and TRBJ1-4, with D possibly being TRBD1 (6 bases). CDR1 SGHTA and CDR2 FQGNSA come from the germline V gene. With 1 base removed from V and 5 bases from J, the gap between germline ends came to 11 bases. This CDR3 region has 15 residues. Here the CDR3 DNA reads TGTGCCAGCAGCTTAGAGGGCAGGGGCAATGAAAAACTGTTTTTT. This encodes CASSLEGRGNEKLFF.

The V call is TRBV5-1, the J call TRBJ1-2, with 8 bases fitting TRBD1. The trim removed 5 bases at V and 8 bases at J, leaving 8 bases unmatched. The length of the CDR3 is 13 residues. CDR1 SGHRS and CDR2 YFSETQ come from the germline V gene. CDR3 loop: CASRDGTGGGYTF. CDR3 nucleotides: TGCGCCAGCAGGGACGGGACAGGCGGGGGCTACACCTTC. Supplemented by reference TRBV5-1 and TRBJ1-2, the full variable domain reads KAGVTQTPRYLIKTRGQQVTLSCSPISGHRSVSWYQQTPGQGLQFLFEYFSETQRNKGNFPGRFSGRQFSNSRSEMNVSTLELGDSALYLCASRDGTGGGYTFGSGTRLTVV.

The chain combines TRBV6-5 with TRBJ2-5; TRBD1 matches at 9 bases. This CDR3 comprises 15 residues. V was pared by 7 bases and J by 5 bases, with 11 bases of the junction left unmatched. Germline V gene lookup returns CDR1 MNHEY and CDR2 SVGAGI. CDR3 residues: CASKALTGGWETQYF. The CDR3 nucleotides are TGTGCCAGCAAAGCCCTAACAGGGGGCTGGGAGACCCAGTACTTC.

The chain couples TRBV12-5 to TRBJ1-1; TRBD1 aligns across 9 bases. This CDR3 is built from 10 residues. CDR1 is LGHNT and CDR2 is FRNRAP in the germline V gene. CDR3 region: CVPGQGRAFF. DNA of the CDR3: TGTGTTCCGGGACAGGGAAGAGCTTTCTTT. Looking up the rest from reference TRBV12-5 and TRBJ1-1 gives the full variable domain: DARVTQTPRHKVTEMGQEVTMRCQPILGHNTVFWYRQTMMQGLELLAYFRNRAPLDDSGMPKDRFSAEMPDATLATLKIQPSEPRDSAVYFCVPGQGRAFFGQGTRLTVV.

This clone came up once. This sequence joins TRBV7-3 and TRBJ2-3, with 10 positions matching TRBD2. The germline V gene encodes CDR1 SGHTA and CDR2 FQGTGA. The CDR3 is 15 amino acids. V lost 8 bases and J lost 2; bases outside the gene matches: 7. CDR3 region: CASGASGGFTDTQYF. For the CDR3, the DNA is TGTGCCAGCGGGGCTAGCGGGGGCTTCACAGATACGCAGTATTTT.

V and J are TRBV25-1 and TRBJ2-1; perhaps TRBD2 as D (5 bases). The V end lost 7 bases, the J end lost 7 bases, and 5 bases lay between the germline ends. Germline V gene data show CDR1 as MGHDK and CDR2 as SYGVNS. This CDR3 has 10 amino acids. CDR3 nucleotide sequence: TGTGCCAGCACGGGGAATGAGCAGTTCTTC. It yields the protein CASTGNEQFF.

CDR3 nucleotides: TGTGCCAGCAGCTTAGGAAGACAGGAAAATGAAAAACTGTTTTTT. Protein product: CASSLGRQENEKLFF. This chain connects TRBV7-6 to TRBJ1-4; tentative D call: TRBD1 (6 bases). The germline V and J ends were trimmed by 1 base and 5 bases, with 11 bases remaining between them. Germline V gene lookup returns CDR1 SGHVS and CDR2 FNYEAQ. The CDR3 sequence is 15 residues long. Filled out from reference TRBV7-6 and TRBJ1-4, the complete variable domain reads GAGVSQSPRYKVTKRGQDVALRCDPISGHVSLYWYRQALGQGPEFLTYFNYEAQQDKSGLPNDRFSAERPEGSISTLTIQRTEQRDSAMYRCASSLGRQENEKLFFGSGTQLSVL.

The chain links TRBV6-4 to TRBJ2-1; 13 bases agree with TRBD2. The germline CDR1 and CDR2 sequences are MRHNA and SNTAGT. This CDR3 is 18 amino acids long. V dropped 5 bases and J dropped 7; count of bases not matched to a gene: 14. CDR3 protein: CASSPTYAGTSGKNEQFF. Written as DNA, the CDR3 is TGTGCCAGCAGTCCTACCTACGCCGGGACTAGCGGGAAGAATGAGCAGTTCTTC.